These T cell receptor beta chains were read from a single sample in a study of T-cell reconstitution after alpha-beta-depleted transplantation in children. TCRdb re-derived calls from the PCR reads in MiXCR, one entry per CDR3 protein. Of about 130,000 distinct CDR3 sequences in the sample, about 9.6% were seen once. The sample in question was PBMCs, mostly from graft donor cells, obtained 180 days after TCRalphabeta/CD19-depleted stem cell transplant. All receptors come from a girl under two years old who had a stem cell transplant for combined immunodeficiency, so the T cells may come from the graft donor. The CDR3 runs from the conserved cysteine through the conserved F or W. The D gene is left open where the match is weak. The size entry is marked missing in some rows and otherwise reads once, few, many or a size class.

v_gene: TRBV20-1; len: 16; j_gene: TRBJ2-5; d_gene: TRBD2; abundance: many; CDR3nt: TGCAGTGCTAGTAGGGGCCTAGCGGAGAGGGGAGAGACCCAGTACTTC; CDR3aa: CSASRGLAERGETQYF
v_gene: TRBV9; len: 12; j_gene: TRBJ2-2; d_gene: .; abundance: few; CDR3nt: TGTGCCAGCAGCGTAGGTGGCGGGGAGCTGTTTTTT; CDR3aa: CASSVGGGELFF
v_gene: TRBV5-1; len: 13; j_gene: TRBJ2-7; d_gene: .; abundance: many; CDR3nt: TGCGCCAGCAGCTTAACAGGACCCCACGAGCAGTACTTC; CDR3aa: CASSLTGPHEQYF
v_gene: TRBV29-1; len: 18; j_gene: TRBJ1-1; d_gene: .; abundance: few; CDR3nt: TGCAGCCAAAAGGGGGGGGACAAACCGGATCAAGGTATCACTGAACCTTTCTTT; CDR3aa: CSQKGGDKPDQGITEPFF
v_gene: TRBV4-3; len: 16; j_gene: TRBJ2-4; d_gene: TRBD2; abundance: .; CDR3nt: TGCGCCAGCAGCCACCTCCTGGGCGGGGGGAGCAACATTCAGTACTTC; CDR3aa: CASSHLLGGGSNIQYF
v_gene: TRBV21-1; len: 16; j_gene: TRBJ2-3; d_gene: .; abundance: few; CDR3nt: TGTGCCAGCAGCAAAGGAGTAAGGGGGCGTACAGATACGCAGTATTTT; CDR3aa: CASSKGVRGRTDTQYF
v_gene: TRBV18; len: 12; j_gene: TRBJ1-1; d_gene: .; abundance: .; CDR3nt: TGTGCCAGCTCACGGGAGAAGGGTCAAGCTTTCTTT; CDR3aa: CASSREKGQAFF
v_gene: TRBV12-3/TRBV12-4; len: 14; j_gene: TRBJ1-1; d_gene: .; abundance: .; CDR3nt: TGTGCCAGCAGTTTGGAGACAGAGAACACTGAAGCTTTCTTT; CDR3aa: CASSLETENTEAFF
v_gene: TRBV11-3; len: 13; j_gene: TRBJ2-7; d_gene: TRBD1; abundance: .; CDR3nt: TGTGCCAGCGGACAGGGCCCCTTTGACGAGCAGTACTTC; CDR3aa: CASGQGPFDEQYF
v_gene: TRBV7-9; len: 10; j_gene: TRBJ1-2; d_gene: TRBD1; abundance: .; CDR3nt: TGTGCCCTTGACAGGGTTGGCTACACCTTC; CDR3aa: CALDRVGYTF